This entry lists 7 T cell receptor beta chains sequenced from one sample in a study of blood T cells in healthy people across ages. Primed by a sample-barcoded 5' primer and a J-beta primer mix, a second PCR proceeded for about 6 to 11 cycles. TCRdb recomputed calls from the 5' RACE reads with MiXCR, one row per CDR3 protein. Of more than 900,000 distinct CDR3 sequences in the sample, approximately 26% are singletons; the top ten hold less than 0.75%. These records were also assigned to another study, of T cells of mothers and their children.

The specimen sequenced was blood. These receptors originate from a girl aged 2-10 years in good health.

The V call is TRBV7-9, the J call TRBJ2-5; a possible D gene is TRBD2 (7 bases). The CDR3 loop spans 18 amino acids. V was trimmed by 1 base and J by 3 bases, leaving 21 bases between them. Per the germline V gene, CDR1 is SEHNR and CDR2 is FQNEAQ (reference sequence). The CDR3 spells CASSLVNIGGGVKETQYF. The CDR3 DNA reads TGTGCCAGCAGCTTAGTGAATATCGGCGGGGGCGTCAAAGAGACCCAGTACTTC.

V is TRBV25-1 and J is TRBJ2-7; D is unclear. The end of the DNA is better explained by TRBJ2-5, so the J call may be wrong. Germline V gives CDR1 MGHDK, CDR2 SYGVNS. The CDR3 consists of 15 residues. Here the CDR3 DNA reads TGTGCCAGCACCGGAACCCGGTCGTCGATGGGGACCCAGTACTTC. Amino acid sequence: CASTGTRSSMGTQYF.

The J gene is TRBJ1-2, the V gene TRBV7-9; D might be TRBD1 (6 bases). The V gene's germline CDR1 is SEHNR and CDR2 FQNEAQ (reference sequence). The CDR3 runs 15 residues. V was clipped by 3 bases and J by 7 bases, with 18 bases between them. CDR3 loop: CASSFDRMDPGGYTF. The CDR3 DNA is TGTGCCAGCAGCTTCGACAGGATGGACCCGGGTGGCTACACCTTC. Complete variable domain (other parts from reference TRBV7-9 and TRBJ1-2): DTGVSQNPRHKITKRGQNVTFRCDPISEHNRLYWYRQTLGQGPEFLTYFQNEAQLEKSRLLSDRFSAERPKGSFSTLEIQRTEQGDSAMYLCASSFDRMDPGGYTFGSGTRLTVV.

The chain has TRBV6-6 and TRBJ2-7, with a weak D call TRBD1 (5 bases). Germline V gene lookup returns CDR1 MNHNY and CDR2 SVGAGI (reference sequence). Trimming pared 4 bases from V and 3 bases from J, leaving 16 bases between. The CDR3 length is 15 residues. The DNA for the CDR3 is TGTGCCAGCAGTTCATTGACAGCCCAGGGCTACGAGCAGTACTTC. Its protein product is CASSSLTAQGYEQYF.

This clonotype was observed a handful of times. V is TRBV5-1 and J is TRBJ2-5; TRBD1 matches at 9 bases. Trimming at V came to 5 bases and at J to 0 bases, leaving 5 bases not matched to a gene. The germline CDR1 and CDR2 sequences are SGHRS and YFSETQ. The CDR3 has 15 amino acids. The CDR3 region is CASREGTGYQETQYF. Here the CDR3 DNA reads TGCGCCAGCAGAGAAGGGACAGGGTACCAAGAGACCCAGTACTTC.

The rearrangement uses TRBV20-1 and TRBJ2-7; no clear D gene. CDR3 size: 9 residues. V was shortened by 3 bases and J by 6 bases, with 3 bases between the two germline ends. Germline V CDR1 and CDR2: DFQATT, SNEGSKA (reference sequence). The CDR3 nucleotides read TGCAGTGCTAGCCGCGAGCAGTACTTC. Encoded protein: CSASREQYF.

In DNA form, the CDR3 reads TGCAGTGCCACAACTAGCGGGGAAGCCTACAATGAGCAGTTCTTC. Its protein is CSATTSGEAYNEQFF. This chain joins TRBV20-1 and TRBJ2-1, with TRBD2 matching over 10 bases. The V gene's germline CDR1 is DFQATT and CDR2 SNEGSKA (reference sequence). This CDR3 contains 15 residues. The J segment lost 2 bases and the V segment lost 6 bases, leaving 7 bases of the junction unmatched.